These 10 T cell receptor beta chains were sequenced from one sample in a study of shared clonotypes between healthy human individuals. Method: immunoSEQ multiplex PCR; TCRdb's copy keeps in-frame clones and lacks some. The sample includes about 490,000 clones, roughly 80% seen only once; the top ten take 10% to 15%. The sequencing input was PBMCs. These receptors all stem from a woman aged 40 to 50 in good health. Some clones in this sample may be carry-over from other donors' samples.

A note on this clone: A far larger clone is one nucleotide away, so this likely arose from a read error. The chain combines TRBV29-1 with TRBJ2-7, with a tentative D call TRBD2 (6 bases). Germline CDR1 reads SQVTM; CDR2 reads ANQGSEA. CDR3 length equals 12 residues. The DNA of the CDR3 is TGCAGCGTTTCGGGGGAGGCCTACGATCAGTACTTC. It yields the protein CSVSGEAYDQYF.

The chain recombines TRBV2 with TRBJ1-1, with D possibly matching TRBD1 (5 bases). Deletions cut 6 bases from V and 3 bases from J, with 8 bases between. There are 12 residues in the CDR3. Germline assignment: CDR1 SNHLY and CDR2 FYNNEI. The CDR3 DNA reads TGTGCCAGCAGGGACACCTACACTGAAGCTTTCTTT. Translating it yields CASRDTYTEAFF. Full variable domain (missing parts from reference TRBV2 and TRBJ1-1): EPEVTQTPSHQVTQMGQEVILRCVPISNHLYFYWYRQILGQKVEFLVSFYNNEISEKSEIFDDQFSVERPDGSNFTLKIRSTKLEDSAMYFCASRDTYTEAFFGQGTRLTVV.

Worth noting for this clone: This sequence may be a read error, since a much larger clone differs from it by one base. In this CDR3 the conserved last residue, phenylalanine or tryptophan, is missing, so a read error is likely. CDR3 region: CASSLWLAGGPSDTQYS. The CDR3 region has the DNA TGTGCCAGCAGCTTGTGGCTAGCGGGAGGGCCTTCTGATACGCAGTATTCT. This chain links TRBV5-4 with TRBJ2-3; 12 bases are a match to TRBD2. This CDR3 contains 17 residues. After removal of 1 base from V and 6 bases from J, the junction contained 9 bases not matched to a gene. From germline, CDR1 is SGHNT and CDR2 YYREEE (reference sequence).

The chain carries TRBV11-3 and TRBJ2-5; the D gene is possibly TRBD1 (6 bases). The end of the DNA is better explained by TRBJ2-7, so the J call may be wrong. This CDR3 is built from 16 residues. Germline V gene data show CDR1 as SGHNT and CDR2 as YENEEA. CDR3 sequence reads: CASRTLRDTLPYEQYF. Here the CDR3 DNA reads TGTGCCAGCAGAACCTTAAGGGACACCCTCCCCTACGAGCAGTACTTC.

The gene calls are TRBV6-5 and TRBJ2-5; D is uncertain. Deletions cut 2 bases from V and 4 bases from J, with 8 bases between. Germline-derived CDR1 and CDR2 are MNHEY and SVGAGI. The CDR3 contains 13 residues. The CDR3 region has the DNA TGTGCCAGCAGTTACCCCCTTGGAGAGACCCAGTACTTC. This translates into CASSYPLGETQYF.

The gene calls are TRBV27 and TRBJ1-2; 7 bases line up with TRBD1. Unmatched junction bases numbered 15, after V lost 6 bases and J lost 11 bases. Looked up from germline, CDR1 is MNHEY and CDR2 is SMNVEV (reference sequence). The CDR3 is 14 amino acids. The CDR3 bases are TGTGCCAGCAGCCCGACAGGGATTCTTACGAGTTACACCTTC. The encoded protein is CASSPTGILTSYTF.

On this clone itself: A far larger clone is one base from this, pointing to a likely read error. The rearrangement links TRBV7-2 to TRBJ2-1, with 12 bases matching TRBD2. V lost 2 bases, J lost 6 bases, and 8 bases stayed unmatched. This CDR3 has 17 residues. Germline-derived CDR1 and CDR2 are SGHTA and FQGNSA. The CDR3 sequence is CASSLLPTLAGGNEQFF. The DNA for the CDR3 is TGTGCCAGCAGCTTACTCCCCACACTAGCGGGAGGCAATGAGCAGTTCTTC.

On this clone itself: This specimen includes other DNA sequences encoding the same CDR3. The chain joins TRBV28 to TRBJ1-2; maybe TRBD1 (5 bases). This CDR3 is built from 12 residues. Trimming left V 3 bases short and J 5 bases short, with 7 bases between. Germline V gene lookup returns CDR1 MDHEN and CDR2 SYDVKM. The CDR3 DNA follows: TGTGCCAGCAGTTTGAGGGGATATGGCTACACCTTC. As protein: CASSLRGYGYTF.

This clone was seen once. V usage is TRBV6-1 and J usage is TRBJ2-7; D may be TRBD1 or TRBD2 (5 bases each). CDR3 size: 14 residues. CDR1 is MNHNS, CDR2 SASEGT, per germline. Trimming left V 2 bases short and J 2 bases short, with 10 bases between. The CDR3 DNA follows: TGTGCCAGCAGTGAATTCTGGGGGACCTACGAGCAGTACTTC. It encodes CASSEFWGTYEQYF.

This clone was seen just once. A far larger clone is off by one base, so a read error is likely. V and J are TRBV30 and TRBJ2-7, with 9 bases aligning to TRBD2. The junction had 6 bases not matched to a gene; V was cut back by 0 bases and J by 3 bases. Looked up from germline, CDR1 is GTSNPN and CDR2 is SVGIG (reference sequence). This CDR3 contains 15 residues. In DNA form, the CDR3 reads TGTGCCTGGAGTGTATGGCGGGAGGGCTTCTACGAGCAGTACTTC. Translation: CAWSVWREGFYEQYF.